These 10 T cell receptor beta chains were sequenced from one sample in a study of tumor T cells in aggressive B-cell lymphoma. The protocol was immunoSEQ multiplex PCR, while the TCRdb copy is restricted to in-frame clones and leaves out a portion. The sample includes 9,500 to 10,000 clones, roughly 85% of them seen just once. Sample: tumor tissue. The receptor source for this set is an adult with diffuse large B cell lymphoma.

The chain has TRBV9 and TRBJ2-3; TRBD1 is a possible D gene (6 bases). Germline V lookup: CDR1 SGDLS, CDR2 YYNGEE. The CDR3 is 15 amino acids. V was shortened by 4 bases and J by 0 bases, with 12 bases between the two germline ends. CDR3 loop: CASSFRQESTDTQYF. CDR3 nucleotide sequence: TGTGCCAGCAGCTTCAGACAGGAAAGCACAGATACGCAGTATTTT.

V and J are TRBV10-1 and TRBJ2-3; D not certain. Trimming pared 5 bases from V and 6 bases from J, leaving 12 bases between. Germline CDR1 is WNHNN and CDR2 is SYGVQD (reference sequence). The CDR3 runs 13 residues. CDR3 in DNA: TGCGCCAGCAGTCGTAGCTCGGATGATACGCAGTATTTT. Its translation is CASSRSSDDTQYF.

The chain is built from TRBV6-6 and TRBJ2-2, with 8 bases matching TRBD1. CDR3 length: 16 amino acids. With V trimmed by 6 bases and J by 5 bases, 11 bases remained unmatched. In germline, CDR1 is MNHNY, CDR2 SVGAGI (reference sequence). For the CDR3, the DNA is TGTGCCAGCAGGGATCAGGACAGGGCGGGGACCGGGGAGCTGTTTTTT. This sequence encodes CASRDQDRAGTGELFF.

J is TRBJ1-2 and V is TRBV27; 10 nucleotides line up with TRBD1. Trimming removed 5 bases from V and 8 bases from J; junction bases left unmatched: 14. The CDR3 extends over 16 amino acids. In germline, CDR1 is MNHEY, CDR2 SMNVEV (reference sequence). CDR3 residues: CASSILRDRGSRGYTF. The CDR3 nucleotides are TGTGCCAGCAGTATCCTCCGGGACAGGGGATCGCGCGGCTACACCTTC.

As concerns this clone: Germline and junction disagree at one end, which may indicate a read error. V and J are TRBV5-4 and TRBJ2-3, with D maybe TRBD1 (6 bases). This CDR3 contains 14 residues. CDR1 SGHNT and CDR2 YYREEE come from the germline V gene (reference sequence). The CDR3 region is CASSPDRNTNTQYF. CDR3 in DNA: TGTGCCAGCAGCCCTGACAGGAACACAAATACGCAGTATTTT. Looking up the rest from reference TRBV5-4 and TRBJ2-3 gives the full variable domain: ETGVTQSPTHLIKTRGQQVTLRCSSQSGHNTVSWYQQALGQGPQFIFQYYREEENGRGNFPPRFSGLQFPNYSSELNVNALELDDSALYLCASSPDRNTNTQYFGPGTRLTVL.

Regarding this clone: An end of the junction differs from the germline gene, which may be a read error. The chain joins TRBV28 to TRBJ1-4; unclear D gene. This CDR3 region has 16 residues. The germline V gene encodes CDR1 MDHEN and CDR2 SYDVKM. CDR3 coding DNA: TGTGCCAGCAGCCCCGTTTCGGTATCAACTAATGAACAACTGTTTTTT. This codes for CASSPVSVSTNEQLFF.

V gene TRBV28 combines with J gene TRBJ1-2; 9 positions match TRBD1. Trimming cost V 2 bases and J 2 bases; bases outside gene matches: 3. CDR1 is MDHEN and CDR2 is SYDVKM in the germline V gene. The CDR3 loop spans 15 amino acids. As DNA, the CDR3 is TGTGCCAGCAGTTTAGCGGACAGGGGAAACTATGGCTACACCTTC. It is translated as CASSLADRGNYGYTF.

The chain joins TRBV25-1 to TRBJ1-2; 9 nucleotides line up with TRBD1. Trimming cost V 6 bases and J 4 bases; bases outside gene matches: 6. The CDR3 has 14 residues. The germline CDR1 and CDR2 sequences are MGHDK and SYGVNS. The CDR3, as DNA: TGTGCCAGCAGCCGACAGGGGGAAGTCTATGGCTACACCTTC. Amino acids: CASSRQGEVYGYTF.

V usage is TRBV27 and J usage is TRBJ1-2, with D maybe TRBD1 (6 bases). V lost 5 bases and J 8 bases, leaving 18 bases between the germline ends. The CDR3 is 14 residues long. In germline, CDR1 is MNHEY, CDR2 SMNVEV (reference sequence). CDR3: CASSPRAATGGYTF. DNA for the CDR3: TGTGCCAGCAGTCCCCGGGCCGCGACAGGCGGCTACACCTTC.

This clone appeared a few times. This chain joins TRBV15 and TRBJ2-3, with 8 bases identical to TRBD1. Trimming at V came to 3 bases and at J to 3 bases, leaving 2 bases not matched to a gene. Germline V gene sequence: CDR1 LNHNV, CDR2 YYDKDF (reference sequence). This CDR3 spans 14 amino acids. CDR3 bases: TGTGCCACCAGCAGTGACAGGGGAACAGATACGCAGTATTTT. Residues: CATSSDRGTDTQYF.